Ten or more counts support the clone carrying this T cell receptor (beta chain). Its matching antigen is unknown. CDR1 and CDR2 from the germline V gene are DFQATT and SNEGSKA (reference sequence). Trimming took off 4 bases at V and 3 bases at J, with 13 bases between the two ends. The CDR3 totals 13 residues. The entry originates in a study of response to subunit inactivated influenza vaccine. Regarding the study as a whole: With each seasonal influenza vaccination, the authors suggested, few new T cells are recruited.

TCRdb re-analysed the RT-PCR reads in MiXCR, keeping a single row per CDR3 protein. This table holds approximately 500,000 distinct CDR3 sequences, approximately 13% found once. The sequence derives from a man in his fifties or sixties who received an inactivated influenza vaccine. This chain uses TRBV20-1 with TRBJ2-7; perhaps D is TRBD1 or TRBD2 (7 bases each). The input for sequencing was PBMCs from blood, taken about 40 days after vaccination. This CDR3 reads CSAKDREGYEQYF. In nucleotides, the CDR3 is TGCAGTGCTAAAGACAGGGAGGGCTACGAGCAGTACTTC.